The 30 T cell receptor beta chains below all came from one sample that was sequenced in a study of response to subunit inactivated influenza vaccine. TCRdb processed the RT-PCR reads anew with MiXCR; each CDR3 protein has one entry. Here the sample spans some 550,000 distinct CDR3 sequences, under 30% being singletons. These records were also assigned to another study, of T cells expressing NK-cell markers. That report adds: TCR beta libraries carry UMIs added by 5'RACE template switching.

This specimen consisted of CD4+ T cells sorted from PBMCs, obtained 12 days after vaccination. These receptors all come from a man aged 45-65 years who received an inactivated influenza vaccine.

This clonotype has more than one count but fewer than ten. A read error may produce the germline difference seen at one junction end. The rearrangement uses TRBV3-1 and TRBJ2-7; D is perhaps TRBD1 or TRBD2 (5 bases each). CDR3 length: 13 residues. From germline, CDR1 is LGHDT and CDR2 YNNKEL (reference sequence). The CDR3 here is CASSASYGARCDF. The CDR3 nucleotides read TGTGCCAGCAGCGCTTCCTACGGGGCCCGATGCGACTTC.

The rearrangement links TRBV5-6 to TRBJ2-7; D not resolved. Germline V CDR1 and CDR2: SGHDT, YYEEEE. V was shortened by 5 bases and J by 6 bases, with 15 bases between the two germline ends. The CDR3 spans 13 residues. DNA for the CDR3: TGTGCCAGCAGACGTAGTAAGGTGGGCGAGCAGTACTTC. It specifies CASRRSKVGEQYF.

The chain carries TRBV28 and TRBJ1-1; D is unresolved. The CDR3 loop spans 13 amino acids. The germline gives CDR1 MDHEN, CDR2 SYDVKM. Trimming stripped 5 bases from V and 1 base from J, with 8 bases between. The CDR3, as DNA: TGTGCCAGCAGTAGAAATCCGAACACTGAAGCTTTCTTT. The encoded protein is CASSRNPNTEAFF.

The chain combines TRBV20-1 with TRBJ1-6; 9 bases agree with TRBD1. The CDR3 contains 15 residues. The V segment lost 6 bases and the J segment 8 bases; nucleotides outside the gene matches: 11. Per germline, CDR1 DFQATT and CDR2 SNEGSKA (reference sequence). CDR3 loop: CSAKRQGETHSPLHF. In DNA form, the CDR3 reads TGCAGTGCCAAGAGACAGGGGGAGACCCATTCACCCCTCCACTTT.

Only a few counts were recorded for this clonotype. The chain combines TRBV10-3 with TRBJ2-5, with D hard to call. CDR3 length: 15 amino acids. CDR1 ENHRY and CDR2 SYGVKD come from the germline V gene. Trimming cost V 3 bases and J 1 base, with 12 bases left between them. The CDR3 reads CAISDTGRSQETQYF. CDR3 bases: TGTGCCATCAGTGATACTGGACGGTCCCAAGAGACCCAGTACTTC.

The J gene is TRBJ2-1, the V gene TRBV6-1; 9 bases match TRBD2. Germline V gene lookup returns CDR1 MNHNS and CDR2 SASEGT. There are 14 residues in the CDR3. With 5 bases clipped from V and 5 bases from J, the junction kept 4 bases outside the gene matches. This CDR3 is CASSRLAVDNEQFF. CDR3 nucleotides: TGTGCCAGCAGTCGACTAGCGGTTGACAATGAGCAGTTCTTC.

In its sample, this clonotype was seen many times. CDR3 nucleotide sequence: TGCAGTGCTAGGGCAGGGATGACTGAAGCTTTCTTT. This translates into CSARAGMTEAFF. This chain connects TRBV20-1 to TRBJ1-1; possibly TRBD1 for D (5 bases). The germline V gene encodes CDR1 DFQATT and CDR2 SNEGSKA (reference sequence). The CDR3 is made up of 12 amino acids. V lost 3 bases and J lost 5, with 10 bases in between.

The J gene is TRBJ1-2, the V gene TRBV7-6, with D perhaps TRBD1 (6 bases). The V and J ends lost 5 bases and 2 bases respectively, with 15 bases between them. The CDR3 length is 15 residues. CDR1 and CDR2 from the germline V gene are SGHVS and FNYEAQ. The DNA for the CDR3 is TGTGCCAGCAGCGCGTTGGGGGGGGCGAACTATGGCTACACCTTC. It translates to CASSALGGANYGYTF.

The V gene is TRBV7-2, the J gene TRBJ1-2; D ambiguous. Trimming shortened V by 6 bases and J by 1 base, and 15 bases separated the two germline ends. This CDR3 is 15 amino acids long. Germline V gives CDR1 SGHTA, CDR2 FQGNSA. CDR3 DNA: TGTGCCAGCAGACTTATGGGCACCGTTAACTATGGCTACACCTTC. As protein: CASRLMGTVNYGYTF.

The chain joins TRBV7-9 to TRBJ2-1; D ambiguous. This CDR3 has 11 amino acids. Trimming removed 3 bases from V and 9 bases from J, with 6 bases in between. Germline V gives CDR1 SEHNR, CDR2 FQNEAQ (reference sequence). The CDR3 region is CASSFPREQFF. CDR3 sequence (DNA): TGTGCCAGCAGCTTCCCTCGTGAGCAGTTCTTC.

This clonotype was seen only a few times. The chain has TRBV5-1 and TRBJ1-2, with 8 nucleotides matching TRBD1. The CDR3 has 17 amino acids. J lost 0 bases, V lost 3 bases, and 10 bases had no gene match. Germline CDR1 SGHRS, CDR2 YFSETQ. The CDR3 nucleotides read TGCGCCAGCAGCTGGACCGCACCGGGACAGGCTAACTATGGCTACACCTTC. It translates to CASSWTAPGQANYGYTF.

The chain carries TRBV6-5 and TRBJ1-1, with 7 bases that match TRBD1. This CDR3 has 14 amino acids. Losses at the gene ends were 3 bases for V and 1 base for J; bases not matched to a gene: 2. Germline loops: CDR1 MNHEY, CDR2 SVGAGI. CDR3 nucleotide sequence: TGTGCCAGCAGTTATGGGACAGCGAACACTGAAGCTTTCTTT. Protein sequence: CASSYGTANTEAFF.

This clonotype was picked up a small number of times. The chain uses TRBV4-3 and TRBJ2-1, with D perhaps TRBD2 (5 bases). This CDR3 has 15 amino acids. Germline CDR1 LGHNA, CDR2 YSLEER. Trimming left V 1 base short and J 3 bases short, with 10 bases between. In DNA form, the CDR3 reads TGCGCCAGCAGCCAAGGACGGGGTATCTACAATGAGCAGTTCTTC. Translated: CASSQGRGIYNEQFF.

This clonotype was seen only a few times. The chain's CDR3 is CASSQRTRASYTDTQYF. As DNA, the CDR3 is TGTGCCAGCAGCCAAAGGACCCGGGCTTCATACACAGATACGCAGTATTTT. This sequence joins TRBV14 and TRBJ2-3, with D hard to call. CDR3 length equals 17 residues. Deletions cut 2 bases from V and 2 bases from J, with 17 bases between. Germline V gene lookup returns CDR1 SGHDN and CDR2 FVKESK.

The J gene is TRBJ2-2, the V gene TRBV11-2; 8 bases fit TRBD2. Trimming removed 7 bases from V and 7 bases from J; junction bases left unmatched: 11. Germline V CDR1 and CDR2: SGHAT, FQNNGV. This CDR3 spans 15 amino acids. The CDR3 nucleotides read TGTGCCAGCACCCCCAGCGGGAGCGGTGTCGGGGAGCTGTTTTTT. It encodes CASTPSGSGVGELFF.

This clonotype has at least ten counts. The V gene is TRBV7-2, the J gene TRBJ2-3; maybe TRBD1 (6 bases). With 5 bases removed from V and 2 bases from J, the gap between germline ends came to 14 bases. Germline assignment: CDR1 SGHTA and CDR2 FQGNSA. The CDR3 loop spans 15 amino acids. The CDR3 sequence: CASSTHRTATDTQYF. The CDR3 DNA is TGTGCCAGCAGCACCCATCGGACAGCCACAGATACGCAGTATTTT.

This sequence joins TRBV29-1 and TRBJ2-1, with 10 bases aligning to TRBD2. The CDR3 runs to 13 residues. J gave up 5 bases and V 6 bases, and 4 bases lay outside the gene matches. Germline V gene data show CDR1 as SQVTM and CDR2 as ANQGSEA. CDR3 sequence (DNA): TGCAGCGTCAGGACTAGCGGTGACAATGAGCAGTTCTTC. It specifies CSVRTSGDNEQFF.

The chain links TRBV7-2 to TRBJ2-3, with 11 bases lining up with TRBD2. CDR3 length: 16 amino acids. Germline lookup yields CDR1 SGHTA and CDR2 FQGNSA. The junction had 6 bases not matched to a gene; V was cut back by 4 bases and J by 3 bases. CDR3 residues: CASSSPSGRITDTQYF. The CDR3 bases are TGTGCCAGCAGCTCTCCTAGCGGGAGGATTACAGATACGCAGTATTTT.

This chain uses TRBV12-3 or TRBV12-4 with TRBJ2-3; D may be TRBD1 (5 bases). V was trimmed by 4 bases and J by 3 bases, leaving 20 bases between them. The CDR3 contains 17 residues. CDR3: CASSSFALGALTDTQYF. The CDR3, as DNA: TGTGCCAGCAGTTCATTCGCATTAGGGGCACTGACAGATACGCAGTATTTT.

The chain carries TRBV12-3 or TRBV12-4 and TRBJ2-1; TRBD2 matches at 7 bases. The CDR3 runs to 15 residues. V lost 5 bases to trimming and J lost 3 bases; unmatched junction nucleotides: 7. The CDR3 loop is CASSRRAGDYNEQFF. The DNA for the CDR3 is TGTGCCAGCAGTCGGAGGGCGGGGGACTACAATGAGCAGTTCTTC.

This clonotype was seen a handful of times. The rearrangement links TRBV3-1 to TRBJ2-3; TRBD2 agrees at 9 bases. With 2 bases clipped from V and 2 bases from J, the junction kept 8 bases outside the gene matches. Germline values: CDR1 LGHDT, CDR2 YNNKEL (reference sequence). The CDR3 has 17 amino acids. This chain's CDR3 is CASSQSISSGDTDTQYF. Here the CDR3 DNA reads TGTGCCAGCAGCCAATCAATATCTAGCGGGGACACAGATACGCAGTATTTT.

The chain recombines TRBV5-1 with TRBJ2-2; 10 bases align to TRBD2. This CDR3 region has 15 residues. Germline V gives CDR1 SGHRS, CDR2 YFSETQ. The V gene end was trimmed by 6 bases and the J gene end by 6 bases; junction bases not matched to a gene: 8. The CDR3 sequence is CASTLSGLASGELFF. As DNA, the CDR3 is TGCGCCAGCACACTGTCGGGACTAGCGTCCGGGGAGCTGTTTTTT.

This chain joins TRBV6-1 and TRBJ2-1, with D hard to call. Germline CDR1 MNHNS, CDR2 SASEGT. This CDR3 is 16 amino acids long. Trimming stripped 8 bases from V and 3 bases from J, with 20 bases between. The CDR3 loop is CASSASPAEIYNEQFF. CDR3 bases: TGTGCCAGCTCCGCTTCTCCTGCGGAAATCTACAATGAGCAGTTCTTC.

The sample holds a few counts of this clonotype. The V and J genes are TRBV15 and TRBJ2-6, with D unclear. The germline gives CDR1 LNHNV, CDR2 YYDKDF (reference sequence). V shed 5 bases and J shed 4 bases, with 9 bases lying between them. CDR3 size: 14 residues. The CDR3: CATSGYTGANVLTF. CDR3 bases: TGTGCCACCAGCGGCTACACCGGGGCCAACGTCCTGACTTTC.

This clonotype was seen only a few times. The chain uses TRBV12-3 or TRBV12-4 and TRBJ2-7; D is undetermined. Trimming shortened V by 3 bases and J by 0 bases, and 6 bases separated the two germline ends. This CDR3 region has 13 residues. This CDR3 reads CASSFQVSYEQYF. CDR3 sequence (DNA): TGTGCCAGCAGTTTCCAGGTCTCCTACGAGCAGTACTTC.

The chain has TRBV7-9 and TRBJ1-1; D is uncertain. The CDR3 spans 15 residues. CDR1 is SEHNR and CDR2 is FQNEAQ in the germline V gene (reference sequence). V lost 0 bases to trimming and J lost 5 bases, with 13 bases between them. CDR3 coding DNA: TGTGCCAGCAGCTTAGCGGTCACCCGAGGAACTGAAGCTTTCTTT. Its protein is CASSLAVTRGTEAFF. Complete variable domain (other parts from reference TRBV7-9 and TRBJ1-1): DTGVSQNPRHKITKRGQNVTFRCDPISEHNRLYWYRQTLGQGPEFLTYFQNEAQLEKSRLLSDRFSAERPKGSFSTLEIQRTEQGDSAMYLCASSLAVTRGTEAFFGQGTRLTVV.

The rearrangement joins TRBV30 to TRBJ2-3; 10 bases are a match to TRBD1. V gave up 4 bases and J gave up 4 bases; unmatched junction bases: 8. In germline, CDR1 is GTSNPN, CDR2 SVGIG (reference sequence). This CDR3 has 15 amino acids. The CDR3 DNA reads as TGTGCCTGGACCCCCCGGGACAGGGGCGCAGATACGCAGTATTTT. Translating it yields CAWTPRDRGADTQYF.

The V and J genes are TRBV12-3 or TRBV12-4 and TRBJ2-3; D possibly matches TRBD1 or TRBD2 (5 bases each). This CDR3 comprises 15 residues. V lost 5 bases to trimming and J lost 9 bases, with 21 bases between them. CDR3 DNA: TGTGCCAGCAGTCCCGTTGGGACCTTTGAGATGACGCAGTATTTT. Translation gives CASSPVGTFEMTQYF.

This chain links TRBV24-1 with TRBJ2-2; D gene ambiguous. V shed 3 bases and J shed 1 base, with 8 bases lying between them. The CDR3 loop spans 15 amino acids. Germline V lookup: CDR1 KGHDR, CDR2 SFDVKD. CDR3 loop: CATSDPIRNTGELFF. The DNA of the CDR3 is TGTGCCACCAGTGATCCAATCAGGAACACCGGGGAGCTGTTTTTT.

This clonotype was counted a few times. The chain links TRBV9 to TRBJ2-7; possibly TRBD1 or TRBD2 for D (5 bases each). With 4 bases removed from V and 5 bases from J, the gap between germline ends came to 19 bases. The CDR3 extends over 15 amino acids. The germline CDR1 and CDR2 sequences are SGDLS and YYNGEE. The CDR3 DNA follows: TGTGCCAGCAGCCTGGAGGCCGCCGGGGACCACGAGCAGTACTTC. Protein product: CASSLEAAGDHEQYF.